Sequencing of this T cell receptor (beta chain) was carried out in a study of a mutant IDH1 vaccine in newly diagnosed glioma. As to time point: week 11, during vaccination. The content of each vaccine dose was 300 ug of mutant IDH1 20-mer peptide, and topical imiquimod accompanied it. Profiling relied on immunoSEQ multiplex PCR, and the TCRdb table lists in-frame clones only, not all of them. This sample carries around 130,000 clones, over 75% of them seen once, and the ten largest clones take 4.5% to 6%. Notes on this clone: Its cognate antigen is unknown.

Trimming removed 4 bases from V and 5 bases from J, with 11 bases in between. The length of the CDR3 is 13 residues. The germline CDR1 and CDR2 sequences are LNHDA and SQIVND (reference sequence). The TCR sequence derives from a man in his forties or fifties with glioma. The chain links TRBV19 to TRBJ1-1; the D gene is possibly TRBD1 (6 bases). The source material was PBMCs, sampled from a glioma patient whose treatment included an IDH1 peptide vaccine. The CDR3 region has the DNA TGTGCCAGTAGTACACAGGGAGGAACTGAAGCTTTCTTT. Translation gives CASSTQGGTEAFF.